This TCR beta chain comes out of a study of CD8 T cells in Susac syndrome. Random-hexamer reverse transcription was applied to roughly 0.45 to 1 ug RNA. TCRdb redid the calling of the immunoSEQ multiplex PCR reads with MiXCR, one entry per CDR3 protein. The sample records roughly 120,000 distinct CDR3 sequences, 90% to 95% being singletons. V gave up 3 bases and J gave up 9 bases; unmatched junction bases: 14. Germline loops: CDR1 MGHDK, CDR2 SYGVNS. This CDR3 is built from 17 residues. The source of this sequence is a human donor with multiple sclerosis. This chain links TRBV25-1 with TRBJ2-1, with 10 bases that match TRBD1. Specimen: CD8+ T cells from PBMCs. This CDR3 reads CASSDPQGQGSGSEQFF. CDR3 coding DNA: TGTGCCAGCAGTGACCCTCAGGGACAGGGGTCTGGTAGTGAGCAGTTCTTC.